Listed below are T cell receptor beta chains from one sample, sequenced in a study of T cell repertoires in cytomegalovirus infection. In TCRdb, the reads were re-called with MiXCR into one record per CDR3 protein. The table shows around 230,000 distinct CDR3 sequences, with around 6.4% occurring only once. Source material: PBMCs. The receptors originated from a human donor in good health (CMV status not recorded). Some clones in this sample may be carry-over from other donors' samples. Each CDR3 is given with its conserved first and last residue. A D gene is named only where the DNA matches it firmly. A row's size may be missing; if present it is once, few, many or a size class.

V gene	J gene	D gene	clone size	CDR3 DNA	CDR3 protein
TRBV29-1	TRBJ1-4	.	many	TGCAGCGGCCTTCGGGACAAATATGAAAAACTGTTTTTT	CSGLRDKYEKLFF
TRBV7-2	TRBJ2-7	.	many	TGTGCCAGCAGCTTAATGCAGGGTTCCCCGTACTTC	CASSLMQGSPYF
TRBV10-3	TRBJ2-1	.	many	TGTGCCATCACGGCAGAGAACAATGAGCAGTTCTTC	CAITAENNEQFF
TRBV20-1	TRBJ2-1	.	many	TGCAGTGTCGTTGGAGGGGGCGATGAGCAGTTCTTC	CSVVGGGDEQFF
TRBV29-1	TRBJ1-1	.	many	TGCAGCGGTTGGATTCAGAACACTGAAGCTTTCTTT	CSGWIQNTEAFF
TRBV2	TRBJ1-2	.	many	TGTGCCAGCATTACAGGGTGGGGAGAAGGCTACACCTTC	CASITGWGEGYTF
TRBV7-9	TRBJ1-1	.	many	TGTGCCAGCAGCTTAGCTCCAGGGAACACTGAAGCTTTCTTT	CASSLAPGNTEAFF
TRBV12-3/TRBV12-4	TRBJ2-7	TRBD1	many	TGTGCCAGCAGTCGGGACAGGGGGTTAAGGGAGCAGTACTTC	CASSRDRGLREQYF
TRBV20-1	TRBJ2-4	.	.	TGCAGTGCTATCGGGGGTACGGCCAAAAACATTCAGTACTTC	CSAIGGTAKNIQYF
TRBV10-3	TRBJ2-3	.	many	TGTGCCATCAGTGAGTCGGCAGGGGCTGGAGATACGCAGTATTTT	CAISESAGAGDTQYF
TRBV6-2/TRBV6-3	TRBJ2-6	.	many	TGTGCCAGCAGTTACTCAGGCTCTGGGGCCAACGTCCTGACTTTC	CASSYSGSGANVLTF
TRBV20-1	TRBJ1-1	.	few	TGCAGTGCAACCCGGGACGGGAACACTGAAGCTTTCTTT	CSATRDGNTEAFF
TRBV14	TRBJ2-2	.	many	TGTGCCAGCAGCCAAGGACCCAGGGGACAATTCGGGGAGCTGTTTTTT	CASSQGPRGQFGELFF
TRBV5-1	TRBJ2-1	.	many	TGCGCCAGCAGCATACAGGGAGGAGGGAATGAGCAGTTCTTC	CASSIQGGGNEQFF
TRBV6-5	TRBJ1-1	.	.	TGTGCCAGCAGTTACTCGGGGCGGAGGAGAACTGAAGCTTTCTTT	CASSYSGRRRTEAFF
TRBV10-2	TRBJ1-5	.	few	TGCGCCAGCAGTGAATCGACCGGGACCCCACTGCATTTT	CASSESTGTPLHF
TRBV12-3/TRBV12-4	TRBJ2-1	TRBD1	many	TGTGCCAGCAGCGACAGGGGTTCGCAATACAATGAGCAGTTCTTC	CASSDRGSQYNEQFF
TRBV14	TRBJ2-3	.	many	TGTGCCAGCGCTCGACAGGGAGGAGATACGCAGTATTTT	CASARQGGDTQYF
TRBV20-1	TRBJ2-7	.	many	TGCAGTGCGCCGGGGAGAGGGTACGAGCAGTACTTC	CSAPGRGYEQYF
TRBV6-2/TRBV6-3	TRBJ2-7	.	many	TGTGCCAGCAGCGTAGGGATCGAGCAGTACTTC	CASSVGIEQYF